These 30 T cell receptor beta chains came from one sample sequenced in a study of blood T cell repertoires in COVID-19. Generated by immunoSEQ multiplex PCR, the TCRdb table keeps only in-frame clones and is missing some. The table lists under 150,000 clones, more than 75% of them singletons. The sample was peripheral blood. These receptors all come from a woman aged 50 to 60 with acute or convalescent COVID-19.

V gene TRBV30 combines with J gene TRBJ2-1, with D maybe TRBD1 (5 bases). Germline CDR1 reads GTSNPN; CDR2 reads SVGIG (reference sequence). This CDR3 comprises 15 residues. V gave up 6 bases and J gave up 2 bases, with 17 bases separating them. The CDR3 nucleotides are TGTGCCTGTCCCAAGGGGCACTGGACCTACAATGAGCAGTTCTTC. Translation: CACPKGHWTYNEQFF. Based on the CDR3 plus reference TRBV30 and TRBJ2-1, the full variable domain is SQTIHQWPATLVQPVGSPLSLECTVEGTSNPNLYWYRQAAGRGLQLLFYSVGIGQISSEVPQNLSASRPQDRQFILSSKKLLLSDSGFYLCACPKGHWTYNEQFFGPGTRLTVL.

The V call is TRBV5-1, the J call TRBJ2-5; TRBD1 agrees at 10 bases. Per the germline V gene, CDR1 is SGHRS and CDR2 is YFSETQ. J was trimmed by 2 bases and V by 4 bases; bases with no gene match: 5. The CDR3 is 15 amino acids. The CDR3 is CASSPWDRGQETQYF. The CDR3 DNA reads TGCGCCAGCAGCCCCTGGGACAGGGGACAAGAGACCCAGTACTTC.

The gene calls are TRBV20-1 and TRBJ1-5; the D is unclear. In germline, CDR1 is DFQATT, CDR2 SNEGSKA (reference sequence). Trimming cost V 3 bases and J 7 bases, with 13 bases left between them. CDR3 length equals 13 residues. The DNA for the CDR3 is TGCAGTGCTAGTCTACCTTTCGGGCAGCCCCAGCATTTT. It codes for CSASLPFGQPQHF.

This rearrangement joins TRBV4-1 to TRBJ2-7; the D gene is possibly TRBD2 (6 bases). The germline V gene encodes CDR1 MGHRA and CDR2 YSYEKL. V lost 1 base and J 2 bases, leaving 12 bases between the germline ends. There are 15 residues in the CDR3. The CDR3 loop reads CASSQATSRTYEQYF. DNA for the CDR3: TGCGCCAGCAGCCAAGCTACTAGCCGAACCTACGAGCAGTACTTC.

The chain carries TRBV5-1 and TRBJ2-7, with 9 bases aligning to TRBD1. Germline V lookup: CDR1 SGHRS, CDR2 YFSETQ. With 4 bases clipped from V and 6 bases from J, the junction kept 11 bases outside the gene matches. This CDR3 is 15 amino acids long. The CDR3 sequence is CASSPGQGYTSEQYF. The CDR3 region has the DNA TGCGCCAGCAGCCCTGGACAGGGGTACACCTCCGAGCAGTACTTC.

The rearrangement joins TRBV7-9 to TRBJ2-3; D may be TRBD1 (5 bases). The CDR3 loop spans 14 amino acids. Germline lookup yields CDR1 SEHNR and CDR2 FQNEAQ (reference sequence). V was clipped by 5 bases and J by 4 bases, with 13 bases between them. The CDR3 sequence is CASSPTARADTQYF. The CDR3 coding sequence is TGTGCCAGCAGCCCAACGGCCAGGGCAGATACGCAGTATTTT. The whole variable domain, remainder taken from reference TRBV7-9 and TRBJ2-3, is DTGVSQNPRHKITKRGQNVTFRCDPISEHNRLYWYRQTLGQGPEFLTYFQNEAQLEKSRLLSDRFSAERPKGSFSTLEIQRTEQGDSAMYLCASSPTARADTQYFGPGTRLTVL.

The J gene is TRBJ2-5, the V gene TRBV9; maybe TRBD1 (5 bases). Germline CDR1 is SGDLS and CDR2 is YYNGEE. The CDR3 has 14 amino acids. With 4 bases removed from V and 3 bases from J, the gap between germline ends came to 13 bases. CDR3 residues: CASSQGFREETQYF. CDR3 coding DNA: TGTGCCAGCAGCCAGGGCTTCAGGGAAGAGACCCAGTACTTC.

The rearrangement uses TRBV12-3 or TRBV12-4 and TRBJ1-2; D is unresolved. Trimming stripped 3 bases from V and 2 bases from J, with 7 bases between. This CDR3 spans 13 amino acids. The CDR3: CASSLQQNYGYTF. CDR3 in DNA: TGTGCCAGCAGTTTGCAACAAAACTATGGCTACACCTTC.

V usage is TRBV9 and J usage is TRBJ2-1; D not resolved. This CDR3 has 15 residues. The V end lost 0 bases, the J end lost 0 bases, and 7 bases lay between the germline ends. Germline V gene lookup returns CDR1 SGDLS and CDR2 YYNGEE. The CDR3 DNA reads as TGTGCCAGCAGCGTAGCCGCTAGCTCCTACAATGAGCAGTTCTTC. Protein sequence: CASSVAASSYNEQFF.

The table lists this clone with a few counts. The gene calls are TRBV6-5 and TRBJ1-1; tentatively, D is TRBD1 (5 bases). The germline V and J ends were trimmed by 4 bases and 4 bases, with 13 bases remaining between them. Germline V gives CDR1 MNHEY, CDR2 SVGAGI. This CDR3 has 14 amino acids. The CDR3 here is CASSWGRKATEAFF. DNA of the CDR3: TGTGCCAGCAGTTGGGGGAGGAAGGCCACTGAAGCTTTCTTT.

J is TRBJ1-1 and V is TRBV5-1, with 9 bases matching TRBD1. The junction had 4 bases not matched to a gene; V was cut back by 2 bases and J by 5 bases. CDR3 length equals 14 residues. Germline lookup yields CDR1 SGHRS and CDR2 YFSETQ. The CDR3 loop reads CASSLGTGRTEAFF. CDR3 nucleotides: TGCGCCAGCAGCTTAGGGACAGGGAGAACTGAAGCTTTCTTT.

Here the CDR3 reads CASSQVIAGGTSTDTQYF. The CDR3 nucleotides are TGCGCCAGCAGCCAAGTAATAGCGGGGGGAACTAGCACAGATACGCAGTATTTT. The chain couples TRBV4-3 to TRBJ2-3; 10 bases fit TRBD2. This CDR3 region has 18 residues. Unmatched junction bases numbered 7, after V lost 1 base and J lost 0 bases. CDR1 and CDR2 from the germline V gene are LGHNA and YSLEER.

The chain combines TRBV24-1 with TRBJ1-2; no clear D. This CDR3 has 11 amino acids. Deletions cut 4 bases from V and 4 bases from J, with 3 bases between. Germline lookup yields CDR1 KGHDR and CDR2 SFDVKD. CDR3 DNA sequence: TGTGCCACCAGTGACGGCTATGGCTACACCTTC. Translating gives CATSDGYGYTF.

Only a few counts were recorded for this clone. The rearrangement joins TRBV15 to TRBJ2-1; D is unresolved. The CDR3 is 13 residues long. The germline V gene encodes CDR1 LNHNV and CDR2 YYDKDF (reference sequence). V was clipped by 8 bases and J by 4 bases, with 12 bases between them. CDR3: CATSRPTYNEQFF. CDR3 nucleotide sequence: TGTGCCACCTCCCGACCGACTTACAATGAGCAGTTCTTC. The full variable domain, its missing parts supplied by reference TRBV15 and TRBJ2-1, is DAMVIQNPRYQVTQFGKPVTLSCSQTLNHNVMYWYQQKSSQAPKLLFHYYDKDFNNEADTPDNFQSRRPNTSFCFLDIRSPGLGDTAMYLCATSRPTYNEQFFGPGTRLTVL.

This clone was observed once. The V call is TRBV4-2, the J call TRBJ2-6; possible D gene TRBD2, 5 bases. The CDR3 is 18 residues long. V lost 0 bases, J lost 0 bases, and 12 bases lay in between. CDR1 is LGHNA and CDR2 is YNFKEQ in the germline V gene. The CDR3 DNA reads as TGTGCCAGCAGCCAAGAGGGAGAAGGATTCTCTGGGGCCAACGTCCTGACTTTC. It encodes CASSQEGEGFSGANVLTF.

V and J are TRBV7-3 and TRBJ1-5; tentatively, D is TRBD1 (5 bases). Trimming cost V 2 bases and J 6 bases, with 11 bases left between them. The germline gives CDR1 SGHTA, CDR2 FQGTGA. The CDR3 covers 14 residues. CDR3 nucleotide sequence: TGTGCCAGCAGCTTACAGGGCGGGGGTCAGCCCCAGCATTTT. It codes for CASSLQGGGQPQHF.

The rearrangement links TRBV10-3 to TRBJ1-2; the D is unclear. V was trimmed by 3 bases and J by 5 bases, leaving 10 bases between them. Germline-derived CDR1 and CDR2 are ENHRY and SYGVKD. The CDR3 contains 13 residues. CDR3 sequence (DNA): TGTGCCATCAGTGAACCGAGTGATTATGGCTACACCTTC. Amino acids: CAISEPSDYGYTF.

CDR3 nucleotide sequence: TGTGCCAGCAGCGACCCCCAGGGGGCAACTGAAGCTTTCTTT. Translated: CASSDPQGATEAFF. The chain uses TRBV25-1 and TRBJ1-1, with 8 bases that match TRBD1. Losses at the gene ends were 6 bases for V and 5 bases for J; bases not matched to a gene: 8. This CDR3 region has 14 residues. Germline CDR1 and CDR2: MGHDK and SYGVNS.

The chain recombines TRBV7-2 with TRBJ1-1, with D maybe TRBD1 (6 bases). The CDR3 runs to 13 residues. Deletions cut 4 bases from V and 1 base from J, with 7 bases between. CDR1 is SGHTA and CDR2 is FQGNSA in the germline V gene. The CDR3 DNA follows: TGTGCCAGCAGCTCGGACAGGAACACTGAAGCTTTCTTT. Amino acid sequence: CASSSDRNTEAFF.

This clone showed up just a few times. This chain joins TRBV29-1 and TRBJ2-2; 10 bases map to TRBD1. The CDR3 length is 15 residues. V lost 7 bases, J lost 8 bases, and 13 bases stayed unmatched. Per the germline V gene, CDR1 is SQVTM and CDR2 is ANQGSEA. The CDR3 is CSATEGTGDSGELFF. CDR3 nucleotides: TGCAGCGCGACCGAGGGGACAGGGGATTCAGGGGAGCTGTTTTTT.

CDR3 loop: CASSQEGGASSYNSPLHF. The CDR3 DNA reads TGTGCCAGCAGCCAAGAAGGGGGGGCTAGCTCCTATAATTCACCCCTCCACTTT. The chain recombines TRBV4-2 with TRBJ1-6; D possibly corresponds to TRBD1 (6 bases). CDR1 is LGHNA, CDR2 YNFKEQ, per germline. V was cut by 0 bases and J by 0 bases, with 12 bases left in between. This CDR3 spans 18 amino acids.

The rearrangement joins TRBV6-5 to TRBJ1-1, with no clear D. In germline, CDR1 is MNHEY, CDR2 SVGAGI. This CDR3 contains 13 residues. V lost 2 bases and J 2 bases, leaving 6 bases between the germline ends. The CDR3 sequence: CASSYIFNTEAFF. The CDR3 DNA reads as TGTGCCAGCAGTTACATATTCAACACTGAAGCTTTCTTT.

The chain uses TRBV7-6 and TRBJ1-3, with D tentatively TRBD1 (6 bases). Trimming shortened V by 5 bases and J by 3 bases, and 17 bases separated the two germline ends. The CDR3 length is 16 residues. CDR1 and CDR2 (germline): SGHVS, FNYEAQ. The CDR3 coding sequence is TGTGCCAGCAGCGTACAGGGCTCCGCTTTTGGAAACACCATATATTTT. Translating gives CASSVQGSAFGNTIYF.

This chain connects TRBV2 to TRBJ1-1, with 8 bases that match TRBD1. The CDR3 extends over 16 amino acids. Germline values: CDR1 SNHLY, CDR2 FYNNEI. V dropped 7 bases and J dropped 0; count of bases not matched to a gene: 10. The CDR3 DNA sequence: TGTGCCAGCAAAGGGAGGACAGGGCGCATGAACACTGAAGCTTTCTTT. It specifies CASKGRTGRMNTEAFF.

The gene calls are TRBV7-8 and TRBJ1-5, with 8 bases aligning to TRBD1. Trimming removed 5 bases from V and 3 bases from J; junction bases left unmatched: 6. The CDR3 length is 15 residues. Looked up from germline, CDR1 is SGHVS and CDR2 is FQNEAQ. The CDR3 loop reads CASSPADRANQPQHF. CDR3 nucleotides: TGTGCCAGCAGCCCGGCGGACAGGGCCAATCAGCCCCAGCATTTT.

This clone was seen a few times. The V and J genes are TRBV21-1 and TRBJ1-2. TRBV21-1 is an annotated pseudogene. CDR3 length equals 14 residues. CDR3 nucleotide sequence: TGTGCCAGCAGCATCCGGGAGGGGGCCTATGGCTACACCTTC. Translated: CASSIREGAYGYTF.

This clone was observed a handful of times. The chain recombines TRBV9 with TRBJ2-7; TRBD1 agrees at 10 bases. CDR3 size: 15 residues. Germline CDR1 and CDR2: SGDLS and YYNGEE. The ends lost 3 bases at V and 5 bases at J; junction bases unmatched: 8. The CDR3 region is CASSGPGTGVDEQYF. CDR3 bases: TGTGCCAGCAGCGGACCCGGGACAGGGGTTGACGAGCAGTACTTC.

CDR3 in DNA: TGTGCCAGCAGCAGGGGGACGGGGACCCAGTACTTC. Translation gives CASSRGTGTQYF. The rearrangement links TRBV5-6 to TRBJ2-5; a possible D gene is TRBD1 (6 bases). Per the germline V gene, CDR1 is SGHDT and CDR2 is YYEEEE. The CDR3 consists of 12 residues. The germline V and J ends were trimmed by 4 bases and 7 bases, with 11 bases remaining between them.

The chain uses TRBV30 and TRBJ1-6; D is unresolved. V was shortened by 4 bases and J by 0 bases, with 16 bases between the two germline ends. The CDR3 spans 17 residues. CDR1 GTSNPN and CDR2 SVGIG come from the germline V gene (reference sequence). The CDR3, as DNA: TGTGCCTGGATTCCGGGGAACCAACACTCCTATAATTCACCCCTCCACTTT. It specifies CAWIPGNQHSYNSPLHF.

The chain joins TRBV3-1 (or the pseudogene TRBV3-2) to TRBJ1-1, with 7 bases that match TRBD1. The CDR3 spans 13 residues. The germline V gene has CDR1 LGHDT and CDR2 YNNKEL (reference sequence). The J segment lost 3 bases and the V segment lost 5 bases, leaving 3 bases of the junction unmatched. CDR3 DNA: TGTGCCAGCAGCTTGGGACAGTACACTGAAGCTTTCTTT. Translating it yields CASSLGQYTEAFF.